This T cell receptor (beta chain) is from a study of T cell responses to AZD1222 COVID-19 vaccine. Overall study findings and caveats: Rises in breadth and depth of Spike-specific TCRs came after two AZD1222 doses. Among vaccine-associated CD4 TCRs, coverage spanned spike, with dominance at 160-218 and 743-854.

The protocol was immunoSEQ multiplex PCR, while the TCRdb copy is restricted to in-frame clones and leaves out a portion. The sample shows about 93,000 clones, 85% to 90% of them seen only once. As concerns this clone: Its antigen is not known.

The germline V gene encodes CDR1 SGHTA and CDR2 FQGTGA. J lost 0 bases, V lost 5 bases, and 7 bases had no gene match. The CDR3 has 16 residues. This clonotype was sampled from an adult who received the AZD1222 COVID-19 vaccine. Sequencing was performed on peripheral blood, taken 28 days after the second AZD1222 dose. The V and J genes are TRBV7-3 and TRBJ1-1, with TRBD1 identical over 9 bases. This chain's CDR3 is CASSPGTGRMNTEAFF. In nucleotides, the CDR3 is TGTGCCAGCAGCCCTGGGACAGGGAGGATGAACACTGAAGCTTTCTTT.